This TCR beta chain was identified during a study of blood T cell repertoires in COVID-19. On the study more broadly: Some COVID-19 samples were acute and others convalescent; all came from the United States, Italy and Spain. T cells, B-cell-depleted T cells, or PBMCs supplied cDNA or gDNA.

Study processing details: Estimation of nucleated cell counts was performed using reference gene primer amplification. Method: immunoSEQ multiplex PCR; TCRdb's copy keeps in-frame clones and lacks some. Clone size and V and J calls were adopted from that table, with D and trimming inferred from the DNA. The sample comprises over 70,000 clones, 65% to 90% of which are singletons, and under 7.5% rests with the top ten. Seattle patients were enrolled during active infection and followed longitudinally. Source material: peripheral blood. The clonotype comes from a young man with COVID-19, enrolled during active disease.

CDR3 coding DNA: TGTGCCATCAGTGAGAATGTAGGGGGGAACACCGGGGAGCTGTTTTTT. Encoded protein: CAISENVGGNTGELFF. The V gene is TRBV10-3, the J gene TRBJ2-2; D may be TRBD1 (6 bases). V gave up 2 bases and J gave up 1 base, with 11 bases separating them. CDR1 and CDR2 from the germline V gene are ENHRY and SYGVKD. The CDR3 sequence is 16 residues long.